The present TCR beta chain was sequenced within a study of molecular identifiers for immune sequencing clone quantification. Study-level results: Because of identical TCR molecules sharing a barcode, sizes of highly expanded clones could be underestimated. Jurkat TCR RNA spiked in from one cell (amid about 980,000 naive cells) was reportedly detectable. Clones carrying above 20 RNA copies accounted for over 98% of effector molecules, under 1% in naive cells.

In regard to this clonotype: Its antigen is not known.

TCRdb re-analysed the PCR reads in MiXCR, keeping a single row per CDR3 protein. The repertoire holds approximately 550,000 distinct CDR3 sequences, with about a quarter as singletons. This sequence was found in a human donor in good health. Some libraries in this study had Jurkat cell RNA spiked in. The source material was naive CD8+ T cells from blood, with Jurkat cell RNA spiked in. The subset: FACS-sorted CD8+CD4-CCR7+CD45RA+ naive T cells.

The CDR3 loop reads CSARDGQHSARHNEQYF. The DNA for the CDR3 is TGCAGTGCTAGAGATGGGCAGCATAGCGCCCGTCACAACGAGCAGTACTTC. The J gene is TRBJ2-7, the V gene TRBV20-1; maybe TRBD2 (5 bases). The V end lost 0 bases, the J end lost 5 bases, and 23 bases lay between the germline ends. Germline lookup yields CDR1 DFQATT and CDR2 SNEGSKA (reference sequence). The CDR3 length is 17 residues.